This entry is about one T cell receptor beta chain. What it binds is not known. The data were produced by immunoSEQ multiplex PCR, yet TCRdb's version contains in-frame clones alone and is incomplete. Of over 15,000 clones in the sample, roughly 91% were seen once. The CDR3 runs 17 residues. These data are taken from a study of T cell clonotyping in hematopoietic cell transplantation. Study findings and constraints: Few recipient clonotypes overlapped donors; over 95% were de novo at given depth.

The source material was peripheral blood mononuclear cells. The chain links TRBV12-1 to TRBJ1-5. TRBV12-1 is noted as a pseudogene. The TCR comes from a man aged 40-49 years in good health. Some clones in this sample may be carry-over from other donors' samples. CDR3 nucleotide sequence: TGTGCCAGCAGCTTTTGTCAAAAAAGGCGTCGCAATCAGCCCCAGCATTTT. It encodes CASSFCQKRRRNQPQHF.